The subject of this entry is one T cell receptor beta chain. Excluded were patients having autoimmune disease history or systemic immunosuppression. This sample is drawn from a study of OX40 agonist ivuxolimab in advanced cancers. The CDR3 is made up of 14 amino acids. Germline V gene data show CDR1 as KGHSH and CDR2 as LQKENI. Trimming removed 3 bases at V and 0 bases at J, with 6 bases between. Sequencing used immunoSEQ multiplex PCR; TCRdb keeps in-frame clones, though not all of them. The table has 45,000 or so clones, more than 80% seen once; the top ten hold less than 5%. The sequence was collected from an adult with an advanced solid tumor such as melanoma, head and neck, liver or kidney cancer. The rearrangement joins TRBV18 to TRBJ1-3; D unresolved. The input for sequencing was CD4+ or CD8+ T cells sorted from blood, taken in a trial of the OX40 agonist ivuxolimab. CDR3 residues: CASSPYDSGNTIYF. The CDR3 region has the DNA TGTGCCAGCTCACCTTACGACTCTGGAAACACCATATATTTT. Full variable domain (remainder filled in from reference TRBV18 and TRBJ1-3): NAGVMQNPRHLVRRRGQEARLRCSPMKGHSHVYWYRQLPEEGLKFMVYLQKENIIDESGMPKERFSAEFPKEGPSILRIQQVVRGDSAAYFCASSPYDSGNTIYFGEGSWLTVV.